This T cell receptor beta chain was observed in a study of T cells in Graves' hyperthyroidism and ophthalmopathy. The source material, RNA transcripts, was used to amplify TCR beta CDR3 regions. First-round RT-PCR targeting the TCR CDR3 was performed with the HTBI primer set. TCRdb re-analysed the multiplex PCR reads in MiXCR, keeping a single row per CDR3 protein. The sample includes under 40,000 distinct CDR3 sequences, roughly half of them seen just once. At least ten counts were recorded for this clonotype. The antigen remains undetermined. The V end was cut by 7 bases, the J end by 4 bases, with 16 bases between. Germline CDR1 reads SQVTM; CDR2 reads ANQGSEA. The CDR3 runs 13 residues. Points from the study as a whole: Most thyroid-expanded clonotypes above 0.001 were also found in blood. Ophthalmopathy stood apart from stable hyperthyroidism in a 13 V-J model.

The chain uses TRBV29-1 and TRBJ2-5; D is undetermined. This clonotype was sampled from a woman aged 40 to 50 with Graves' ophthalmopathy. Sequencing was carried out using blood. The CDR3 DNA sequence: TGCAGCGCCGAGATCCGAGTTCGAGAGACCCAGTACTTC. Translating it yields CSAEIRVRETQYF. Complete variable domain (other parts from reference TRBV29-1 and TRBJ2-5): SAVISQKPSRDICQRGTSLTIQCQVDSQVTMMFWYRQQPGQSLTLIATANQGSEATYESGFVIDKFPISRPNLTFSTLTVSNMSPEDSSIYLCSAEIRVRETQYFGPGTRLLVL.